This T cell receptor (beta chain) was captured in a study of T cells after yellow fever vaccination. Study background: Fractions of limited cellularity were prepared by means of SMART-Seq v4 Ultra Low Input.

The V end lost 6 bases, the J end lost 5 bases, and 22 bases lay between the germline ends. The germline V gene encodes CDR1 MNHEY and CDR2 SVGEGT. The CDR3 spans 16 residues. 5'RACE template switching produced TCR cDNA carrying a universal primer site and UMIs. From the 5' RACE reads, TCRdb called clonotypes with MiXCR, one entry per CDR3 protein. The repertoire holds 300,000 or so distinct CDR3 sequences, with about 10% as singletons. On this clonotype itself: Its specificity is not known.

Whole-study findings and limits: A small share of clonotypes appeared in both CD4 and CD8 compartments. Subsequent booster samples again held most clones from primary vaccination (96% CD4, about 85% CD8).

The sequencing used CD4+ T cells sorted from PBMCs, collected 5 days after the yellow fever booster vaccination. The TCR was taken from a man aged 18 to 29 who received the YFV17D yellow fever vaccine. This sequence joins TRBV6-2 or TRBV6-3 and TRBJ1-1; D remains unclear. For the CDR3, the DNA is TGTGCCAGCAGGGCCCTCCAAGGCCCAGGAGAGACTGAAGCTTTCTTT. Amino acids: CASRALQGPGETEAFF.